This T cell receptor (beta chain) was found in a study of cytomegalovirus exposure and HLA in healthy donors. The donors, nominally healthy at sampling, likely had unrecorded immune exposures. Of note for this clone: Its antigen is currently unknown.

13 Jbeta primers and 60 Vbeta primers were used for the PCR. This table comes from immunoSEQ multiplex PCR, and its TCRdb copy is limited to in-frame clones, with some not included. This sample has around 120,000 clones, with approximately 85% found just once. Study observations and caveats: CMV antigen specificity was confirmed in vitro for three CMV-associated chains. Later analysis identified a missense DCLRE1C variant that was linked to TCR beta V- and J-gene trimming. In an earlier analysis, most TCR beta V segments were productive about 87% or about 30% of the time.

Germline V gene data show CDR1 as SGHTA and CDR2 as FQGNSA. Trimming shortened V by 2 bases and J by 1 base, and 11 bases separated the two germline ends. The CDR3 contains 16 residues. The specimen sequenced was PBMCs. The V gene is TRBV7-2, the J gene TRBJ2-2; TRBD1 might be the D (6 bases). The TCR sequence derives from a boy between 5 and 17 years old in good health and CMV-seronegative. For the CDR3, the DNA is TGTGCCAGCAGCTTATCTGGGACAATGAACACCGGGGAGCTGTTTTTT. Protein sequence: CASSLSGTMNTGELFF.